These 32 T cell receptor beta chains share one sample of origin, sequenced in a study of human T cells and chemical hapten exposure. Each CDR3 protein is one row after TCRdb ran MiXCR on the RACE reads. The repertoire holds 95,000 to 130,000 distinct CDR3 sequences, with roughly an eighth as singletons. Indicated time point: patch test 1, 2 weeks after DPC sensitization. As to treatment: therapeutic diphenylcyclopropenone sensitization with weekly scalp DPC. Sequenced here: whole blood, sampled in connection with sensitization to the hapten diphenylcyclopropenone (DPC). These receptors were obtained from a woman between 50 and 59 years old with alopecia areata. Some clones in this sample may be carry-over from other donors' samples.

This clonotype was seen repeatedly, ten times or more. The chain joins TRBV7-2 to TRBJ2-5, with 7 positions matching TRBD2. Per germline, CDR1 SGHTA and CDR2 FQGNSA. The CDR3 length is 14 residues. V lost 6 bases, J lost 1 base, and 5 bases stayed unmatched. CDR3 in DNA: TGTGCCAGCAGTCTCACTAGCGCCCAAGAGACCCAGTACTTC. Its protein is CASSLTSAQETQYF. The full variable domain, rest sourced from reference TRBV7-2 and TRBJ2-5, is GAGVSQSPSNKVTEKGKDVELRCDPISGHTALYWYRQSLGQGLEFLIYFQGNSAPDKSGLPSDRFSAERTGGSVSTLTIQRTQQEDSAVYLCASSLTSAQETQYFGPGTRLLVL.

This clonotype was recorded many times. The V call is TRBV12-3 or TRBV12-4, the J call TRBJ2-4, with 10 nucleotides matching TRBD2. Trimming removed 5 bases from V and 8 bases from J; junction bases left unmatched: 6. This CDR3 is 14 amino acids long. CDR3 DNA: TGTGCCAGCAGTATCCTACTAGCGGGATACATTCAGTACTTC. Its translation is CASSILLAGYIQYF.

This clonotype has ten or more counts. The rearrangement joins TRBV6-4 to TRBJ2-1, with 11 bases identical to TRBD1. V shed 5 bases, J shed 11 bases, and the junction held 5 bases outside the gene matches. The CDR3 has 13 amino acids. Germline V gene lookup returns CDR1 MRHNA and CDR2 SNTAGT. CDR3 amino acids: CASSRDRGNKQFF. The CDR3 region has the DNA TGTGCCAGCAGTAGGGACAGGGGGAATAAGCAGTTCTTC.

In its sample, this clonotype was seen many times. This chain connects TRBV11-2 to TRBJ2-7; D not certain. Trimming cost V 0 bases and J 3 bases, with 6 bases left between them. Germline V lookup: CDR1 SGHAT, CDR2 FQNNGV. This CDR3 spans 13 amino acids. CDR3 protein: CASSLEGLYEQYF. The DNA of the CDR3 is TGTGCCAGCAGCTTAGAAGGTCTCTACGAGCAGTACTTC.

This clonotype was observed at least ten times. This chain joins TRBV6-1 and TRBJ1-3; maybe TRBD1 (5 bases). V shed 5 bases and J shed 0 bases, with 11 bases lying between them. The length of the CDR3 is 15 residues. From germline, CDR1 is MNHNS and CDR2 SASEGT. The CDR3 sequence: CASSLDRGSGNTIYF. CDR3 sequence (DNA): TGTGCCAGCAGTTTAGACAGAGGCTCTGGAAACACCATATATTTT.

The chain is built from TRBV5-1 and TRBJ2-1, with TRBD2 matching over 7 bases. CDR3 length equals 17 residues. CDR1 is SGHRS and CDR2 is YFSETQ in the germline V gene. J lost 6 bases, V lost 3 bases, and 15 bases had no gene match. CDR3 nucleotides: TGCGCCAGCAGCTCCGGGACTACCCCAGTGTTGAGCAATGAGCAGTTCTTC. Encoded protein: CASSSGTTPVLSNEQFF. Drawing the rest from reference TRBV5-1 and TRBJ2-1, the complete variable domain is KAGVTQTPRYLIKTRGQQVTLSCSPISGHRSVSWYQQTPGQGLQFLFEYFSETQRNKGNFPGRFSGRQFSNSRSEMNVSTLELGDSALYLCASSSGTTPVLSNEQFFGPGTRLTVL.

The V call is TRBV14, the J call TRBJ1-2; D is undetermined. Germline loops: CDR1 SGHDN, CDR2 FVKESK. Trimming removed 1 base from V and 6 bases from J, with 12 bases in between. The CDR3 contains 14 residues. DNA for the CDR3: TGTGCCAGCAGCCAAGTACTCGCAGGCAATGGCTACACCTTC. Its protein is CASSQVLAGNGYTF.

The table lists this clonotype with many counts. CDR3 protein: CSVVGQGENYGYTF. The CDR3 DNA is TGCAGCGTTGTAGGCCAGGGCGAGAACTATGGCTACACCTTC. J is TRBJ1-2 and V is TRBV29-1, with D perhaps matching TRBD1 (5 bases). This CDR3 contains 14 residues. Looked up from germline, CDR1 is SQVTM and CDR2 is ANQGSEA. V lost 4 bases, J lost 2 bases, and 14 bases lay in between.

The chain is built from TRBV2 and TRBJ2-1; 7 bases are a match to TRBD1. This CDR3 is built from 12 residues. Germline loops: CDR1 SNHLY, CDR2 FYNNEI. Germline trimming cut 4 bases from V and 8 bases from J; bases unmatched to any gene: 2. The CDR3 sequence: CASSVGGHEQFF. In nucleotides, the CDR3 is TGTGCCAGCAGTGTAGGGGGCCATGAGCAGTTCTTC.

As regards this clonotype: A much larger clone sits a single nucleotide away, making a read error possible. V usage is TRBV2 and J usage is TRBJ1-5; 8 bases line up with TRBD1. The V gene's germline CDR1 is SNHLY and CDR2 FYNNEI. This CDR3 comprises 14 residues. J gave up 4 bases and V 10 bases, and 9 bases lay outside the gene matches. CDR3 bases: TGTGCCAACAGGGGGAGGGCGATTAATCAGCCCCAGCATTTT. It translates to CANRGRAINQPQHF.

This clonotype was counted ten times or more. V gene TRBV29-1 combines with J gene TRBJ1-1; 8 bases fit TRBD1. The CDR3 has 12 amino acids. Germline CDR1 is SQVTM and CDR2 is ANQGSEA. Trimming cost V 6 bases and J 4 bases; bases outside gene matches: 4. The CDR3 coding sequence is TGCAGCGTATCGACAGGGGTCACTGAAGCTTTCTTT. This encodes CSVSTGVTEAFF.

This clonotype appeared many times. The junction departs from the called germline gene at one end, perhaps through a read error. The V and J genes are TRBV5-1 and TRBJ2-3; the D is unclear. This CDR3 contains 12 residues. The V gene's germline CDR1 is SGHRS and CDR2 YFSETQ. The CDR3 DNA reads TGTGCCAGCAGCCCTTACACAGATACGCAGTATTTT. Protein product: CASSPYTDTQYF.

This clonotype was observed at least ten times. The gene calls are TRBV5-1 and TRBJ2-3; TRBD1 might be the D (8 bases). V gave up 3 bases and J gave up 5 bases, with 16 bases separating them. This CDR3 has 15 residues. Germline V CDR1 and CDR2: SGHRS, YFSETQ. CDR3 region: CASSSTGGVGDTQYF. CDR3 coding DNA: TGCGCCAGCAGCTCTACAGGGGGGGTCGGAGATACGCAGTATTTT.

Regarding this clonotype: This clone may be a read error of a much larger clone one base away. The chain employs TRBV6-1 and TRBJ2-2; D may match TRBD1 or TRBD2 (5 bases each). This CDR3 is 15 amino acids long. Germline V CDR1 and CDR2: MNHNS, SASEGT. CDR3 loop: CASILTTVRTGEQFF. CDR3 bases: TGTGCCAGCATCCTAACGACAGTCCGCACCGGGGAGCAGTTTTTT.

The chain combines TRBV9 with TRBJ1-5, with no clear D. The germline V gene encodes CDR1 SGDLS and CDR2 YYNGEE. The CDR3 sequence is 13 residues long. Trimming left V 3 bases short and J 1 base short, with 5 bases between. CDR3: CASSATSNQPQHF. The DNA of the CDR3 is TGTGCCAGCAGCGCGACAAGCAATCAGCCCCAGCATTTT.

About this clonotype itself: A much bigger clone sits one base away, suggesting this may be a read error. This chain links TRBV24-1 with TRBJ1-1; perhaps TRBD1 as D (5 bases). The germline V gene has CDR1 KGHDR and CDR2 SFDVKD. This CDR3 has 15 residues. CDR3 in amino acids: CATSDFQGGITKAFF. The CDR3 nucleotides read TGTGCCACCAGTGATTTCCAGGGAGGAATCACTAAAGCTTTCTTT.

The rearrangement links TRBV10-3 to TRBJ2-1; no firm D call. Trimming left V 0 bases short and J 9 bases short, with 6 bases between. Germline V gene sequence: CDR1 ENHRY, CDR2 SYGVKD. The CDR3 loop spans 12 amino acids. The chain's CDR3 is CAISESRSEQFF. The CDR3, as DNA: TGTGCCATCAGTGAGTCGAGGAGTGAGCAGTTCTTC.

To note about this clonotype: Mismatch with germline at one junction end may stem from a read error. The chain is built from TRBV7-2 and TRBJ2-1; 12 bases fit TRBD2. From germline, CDR1 is SGHTA and CDR2 FQGNSA. The CDR3 has 17 residues. CDR3 DNA: TGTGCCAGCAGCCTAGCCCTAGCGGGGGGGCTTTTCGGTGAGCAGTTCTTC. The encoded protein is CASSLALAGGLFGEQFF.

This clonotype has just a few counts. The V and J genes are TRBV29-1 and TRBJ2-5, with 7 bases identical to TRBD2. The CDR3 totals 14 residues. V gave up 6 bases and J gave up 3 bases; unmatched junction bases: 10. Germline lookup yields CDR1 SQVTM and CDR2 ANQGSEA. CDR3 coding DNA: TGCAGCGTCTCAACGGTGGGAGGGGAAGAGACCCAGTACTTC. It codes for CSVSTVGGEETQYF.

This clonotype was observed a few times. The V call is TRBV24-1, the J call TRBJ2-3, with 11 bases fitting TRBD2. CDR1 is KGHDR and CDR2 is SFDVKD in the germline V gene. V dropped 3 bases and J dropped 12; count of bases not matched to a gene: 4. The CDR3 covers 13 residues. This CDR3 is CATSDVTSGEQYF. The CDR3 region has the DNA TGTGCCACCAGTGATGTGACTAGCGGGGAACAGTATTTT.

In this sample, this clonotype turned up many times. The J gene is TRBJ1-6, the V gene TRBV4-2; D ambiguous. Trimming took 0 bases from V and 0 from J, leaving 6 bases between them. The germline V gene encodes CDR1 LGHNA and CDR2 YNFKEQ. CDR3 length equals 16 residues. The CDR3 DNA follows: TGTGCCAGCAGCCAAGAGGGTAGCTCCTATAATTCACCCCTCCACTTT. It codes for CASSQEGSSYNSPLHF.

Ten or more counts support this clonotype. The rearrangement joins TRBV14 to TRBJ1-1, with 7 bases aligning to TRBD1. The CDR3 is 13 amino acids. V was pared by 6 bases and J by 1 base, with 2 bases of the junction left unmatched. Germline CDR1 is SGHDN and CDR2 is FVKESK. The CDR3 loop reads CASSRDRNTEAFF. In nucleotides, the CDR3 is TGTGCCAGCAGTCGGGACAGGAACACTGAAGCTTTCTTT.

This clonotype was observed a handful of times. This chain uses TRBV7-9 with TRBJ2-2; 7 bases are a match to TRBD1. Trimming cost V 8 bases and J 4 bases; bases outside gene matches: 4. Germline loops: CDR1 SEHNR, CDR2 FQNEAQ (reference sequence). CDR3 length equals 13 residues. The CDR3 loop is CASATGATGELFF. The CDR3 region has the DNA TGTGCCAGCGCTACAGGGGCCACCGGGGAGCTGTTTTTT. Complete variable domain (other parts from reference TRBV7-9 and TRBJ2-2): DTGVSQNPRHKITKRGQNVTFRCDPISEHNRLYWYRQTLGQGPEFLTYFQNEAQLEKSRLLSDRFSAERPKGSFSTLEIQRTEQGDSAMYLCASATGATGELFFGEGSRLTVL.

This clonotype was detected many times. The chain carries TRBV6-6 and TRBJ2-7; D gene uncertain. This CDR3 region has 14 residues. The germline V and J ends were trimmed by 0 bases and 4 bases, with 10 bases remaining between them. Germline-derived CDR1 and CDR2 are MNHNY and SVGAGI (reference sequence). The CDR3 DNA reads as TGTGCCAGCAGTTACTCACTGGGTTCGTACGAGCAGTACTTC. Protein sequence: CASSYSLGSYEQYF.

Comments on this clonotype: At one end, the junction sequence differs from germline, possibly due to a read error. This chain joins TRBV7-7 and TRBJ2-7; possibly TRBD1 or TRBD2 for D (5 bases each). The CDR3 extends over 14 amino acids. Germline V CDR1 and CDR2: SSHAT, FNYEAQ (reference sequence). CDR3: CASSSGPASHEQYF. The CDR3 DNA reads TGTGCTAGCAGCTCGGGGCCCGCGAGCCACGAGCAGTACTTC. Looking up the rest from reference TRBV7-7 and TRBJ2-7 gives the full variable domain: GAGVSQSPRYKVTKRGQDVTLRCDPISSHATLYWYQQALGQGPEFLTYFNYEAQPDKSGLPSDRFSAERPEGSISTLTIQRTEQRDSAMYRCASSSGPASHEQYFGPGTRLTVT.

This clonotype has only a few counts. The chain carries TRBV21-1 and TRBJ2-7; TRBD1, the table's D call, was not compared with the DNA. TRBV21-1 is described as a pseudogene. The CDR3 has 13 amino acids. This CDR3 is CASGDRGFYEQYF. The CDR3, as DNA: TGTGCCAGCGGGGACAGGGGGTTCTACGAGCAGTACTTC.

This clonotype was detected only a few times. The rearrangement joins TRBV12-3 or TRBV12-4 to TRBJ1-1; TRBD1 might be the D (5 bases). CDR3 length equals 14 residues. V lost 2 bases to trimming and J lost 4 bases, with 11 bases between them. The CDR3 protein is CASSLSRGFTEAFF. The CDR3 region has the DNA TGTGCCAGCAGTTTAAGTCGGGGCTTCACTGAAGCTTTCTTT.

This clonotype has just a few counts. The rearrangement joins TRBV6-2 or TRBV6-3 to TRBJ1-5, with D possibly TRBD1 on 5 matching bases. This CDR3 has 20 amino acids. Germline assignment: CDR1 MNHEY and CDR2 SVGEGT. V lost 6 bases and J lost 6, with 33 bases in between. The DNA for the CDR3 is TGTGCCAGCAGGCCGAACCGGGACTACCCTGCTCGGTTGTCGCGTCAGCCCCAGCATTTT. This codes for CASRPNRDYPARLSRQPQHF.

This clonotype occurred many times. This chain uses TRBV7-2 with TRBJ2-1; D tentatively reads TRBD1 or TRBD2 (5 bases each). The CDR3 contains 15 residues. Trimming removed 4 bases from V and 4 bases from J, with 14 bases in between. CDR1 SGHTA and CDR2 FQGNSA come from the germline V gene. CDR3 in DNA: TGTGCCAGCAGCTCCCGGGACCGAGTATACAATGAGCAGTTCTTC. The encoded protein is CASSSRDRVYNEQFF.

The chain carries TRBV10-3 and TRBJ2-7, with unresolved D. Trimming shortened V by 3 bases and J by 2 bases, and 5 bases separated the two germline ends. Per the germline V gene, CDR1 is ENHRY and CDR2 is SYGVKD. The CDR3 length is 12 residues. CDR3 loop: CAISDGTYEQYF. CDR3 coding DNA: TGTGCCATCAGTGACGGTACCTACGAGCAGTACTTC.

This chain joins TRBV28 and TRBJ1-1; 9 nucleotides match TRBD1. The V segment lost 6 bases and the J segment 4 bases; nucleotides outside the gene matches: 3. CDR1 is MDHEN, CDR2 SYDVKM, per germline. The CDR3 sequence is 13 residues long. The CDR3 is CASRSGQGTEAFF. For the CDR3, the DNA is TGTGCCAGCAGATCGGGACAGGGCACTGAAGCTTTCTTT. Filled out from reference TRBV28 and TRBJ1-1, the complete variable domain reads DVKVTQSSRYLVKRTGEKVFLECVQDMDHENMFWYRQDPGLGLRLIYFSYDVKMKEKGDIPEGYSVSREKKERFSLILESASTNQTSMYLCASRSGQGTEAFFGQGTRLTVV.

This clonotype was counted ten times or more. V is TRBV4-1 and J is TRBJ2-3; the D is unclear. Trimming took off 5 bases at V and 4 bases at J, with 25 bases between the two ends. The CDR3 consists of 18 residues. Germline assignment: CDR1 MGHRA and CDR2 YSYEKL. CDR3 amino acids: CASSTPPRAPRAPDTQYF. CDR3 nucleotide sequence: TGCGCCAGCAGCACCCCCCCCCGGGCTCCCCGGGCCCCAGATACGCAGTATTTT.